Here is one TCR beta chain with its context. The data originate from a study of blood T cell repertoires in COVID-19. The CDR3 loop spans 16 amino acids. The V and J ends lost 3 bases and 3 bases respectively, with 18 bases between them. Looked up from germline, CDR1 is MNHEY and CDR2 is SMNVEV (reference sequence). In terms of age and location, participants ranged from roughly 18 to 90 years and lived in fewer than 30 US areas. Researchers sorted participants into cohorts using their self-reported clinical history. Method: immunoSEQ multiplex PCR; TCRdb's copy keeps in-frame clones and lacks some. The table includes roughly 200,000 clones, roughly 87% detected once.

Sequenced input: PBMCs or T cells enriched from blood (not recorded which). The sequence derives from a man between 18 and 29 years old with acute COVID-19. The chain has TRBV27 and TRBJ2-7; tentatively, D is TRBD2 (6 bases). CDR3 sequence (DNA): TGTGCCAGCAGTTTCGGTTGGAGGGACTCATACTACGAGCAGTACTTC. The encoded protein is CASSFGWRDSYYEQYF.